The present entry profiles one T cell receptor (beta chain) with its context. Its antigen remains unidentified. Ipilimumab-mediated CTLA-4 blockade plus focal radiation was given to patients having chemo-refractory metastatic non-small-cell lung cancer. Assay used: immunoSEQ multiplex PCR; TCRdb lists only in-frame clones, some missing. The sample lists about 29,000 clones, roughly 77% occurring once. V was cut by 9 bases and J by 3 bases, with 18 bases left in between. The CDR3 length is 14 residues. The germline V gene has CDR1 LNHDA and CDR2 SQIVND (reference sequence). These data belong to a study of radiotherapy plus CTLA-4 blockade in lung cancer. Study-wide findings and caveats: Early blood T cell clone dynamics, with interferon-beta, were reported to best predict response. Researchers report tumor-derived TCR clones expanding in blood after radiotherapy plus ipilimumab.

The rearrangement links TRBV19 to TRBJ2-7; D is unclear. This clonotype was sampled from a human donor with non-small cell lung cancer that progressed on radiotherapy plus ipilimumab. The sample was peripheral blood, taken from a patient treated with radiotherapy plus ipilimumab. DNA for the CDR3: TGTGCCAGCCCACCCTGGCGGCCGCACTACGAGCAGTACTTC. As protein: CASPPWRPHYEQYF.